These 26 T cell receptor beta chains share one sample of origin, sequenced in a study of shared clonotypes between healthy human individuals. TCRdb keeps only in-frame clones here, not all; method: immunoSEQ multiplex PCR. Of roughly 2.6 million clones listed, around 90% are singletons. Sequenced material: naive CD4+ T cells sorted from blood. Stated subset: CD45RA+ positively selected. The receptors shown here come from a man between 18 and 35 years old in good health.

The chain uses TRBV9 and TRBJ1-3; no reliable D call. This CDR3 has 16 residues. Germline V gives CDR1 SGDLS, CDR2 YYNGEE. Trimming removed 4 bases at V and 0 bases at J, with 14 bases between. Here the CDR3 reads CASSSGGGRSGNTIYF. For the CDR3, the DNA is TGTGCCAGCAGCTCAGGCGGTGGGCGCTCTGGAAACACCATATATTTT.

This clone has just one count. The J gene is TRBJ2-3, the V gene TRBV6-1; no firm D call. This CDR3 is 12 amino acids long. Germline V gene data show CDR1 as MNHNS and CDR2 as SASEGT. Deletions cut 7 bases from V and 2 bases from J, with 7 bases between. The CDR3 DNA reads TGTGCCAGCAACGACAACACAGATACGCAGTATTTT. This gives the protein CASNDNTDTQYF.

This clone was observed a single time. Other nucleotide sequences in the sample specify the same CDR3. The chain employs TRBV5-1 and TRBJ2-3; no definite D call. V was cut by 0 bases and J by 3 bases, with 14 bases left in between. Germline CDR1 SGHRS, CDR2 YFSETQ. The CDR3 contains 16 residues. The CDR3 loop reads CASSLASGQGTDTQYF. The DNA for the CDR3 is TGCGCCAGCAGCTTGGCCTCGGGCCAAGGGACAGATACGCAGTATTTT.

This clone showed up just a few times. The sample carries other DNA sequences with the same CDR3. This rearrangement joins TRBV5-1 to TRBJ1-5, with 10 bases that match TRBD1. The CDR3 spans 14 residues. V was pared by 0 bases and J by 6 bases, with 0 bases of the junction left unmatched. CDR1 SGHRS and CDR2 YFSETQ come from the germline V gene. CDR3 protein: CASSLGTGGQPQHF. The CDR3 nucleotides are TGCGCCAGCAGCTTGGGGACAGGGGGTCAGCCCCAGCATTTT.

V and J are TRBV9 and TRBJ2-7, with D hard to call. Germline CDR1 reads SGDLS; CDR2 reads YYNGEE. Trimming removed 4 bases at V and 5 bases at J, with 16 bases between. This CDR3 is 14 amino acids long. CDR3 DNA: TGTGCCAGCAGCCCCCGTCCCTCCACCAACGAGCAGTACTTC. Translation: CASSPRPSTNEQYF.

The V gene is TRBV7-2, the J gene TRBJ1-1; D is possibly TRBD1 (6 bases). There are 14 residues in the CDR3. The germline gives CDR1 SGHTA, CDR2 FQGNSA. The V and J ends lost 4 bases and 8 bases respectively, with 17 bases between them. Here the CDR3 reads CASSSRNRVMEAFF. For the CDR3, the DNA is TGTGCCAGCAGCTCACGGAACAGGGTAATGGAAGCTTTCTTT. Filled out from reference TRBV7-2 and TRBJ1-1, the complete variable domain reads GAGVSQSPSNKVTEKGKDVELRCDPISGHTALYWYRQSLGQGLEFLIYFQGNSAPDKSGLPSDRFSAERTGGSVSTLTIQRTQQEDSAVYLCASSSRNRVMEAFFGQGTRLTVV.

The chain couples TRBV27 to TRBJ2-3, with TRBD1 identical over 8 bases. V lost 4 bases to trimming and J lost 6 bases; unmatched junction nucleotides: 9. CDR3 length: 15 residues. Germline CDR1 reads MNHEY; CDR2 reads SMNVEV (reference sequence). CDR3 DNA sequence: TGTGCCAGCAGTTCCACAGGGGGGAAGGTTGATACGCAGTATTTT. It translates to CASSSTGGKVDTQYF.

The CDR3 coding sequence is TGTGCCAGCAGCTTGACAGAGGACTATGGCTACACCTTC. This translates into CASSLTEDYGYTF. The chain combines TRBV6-5 with TRBJ1-2; TRBD1 might be the D (5 bases). Trimming took off 6 bases at V and 3 bases at J, with 11 bases between the two ends. The CDR3 spans 13 residues. Per germline, CDR1 MNHEY and CDR2 SVGAGI.

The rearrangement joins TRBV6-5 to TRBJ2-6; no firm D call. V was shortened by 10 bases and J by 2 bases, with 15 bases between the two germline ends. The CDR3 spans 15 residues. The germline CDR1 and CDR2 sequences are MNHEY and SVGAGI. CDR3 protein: CATREREAGANVLTF. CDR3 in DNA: TGTGCCACACGCGAAAGGGAAGCTGGGGCCAACGTCCTGACTTTC.

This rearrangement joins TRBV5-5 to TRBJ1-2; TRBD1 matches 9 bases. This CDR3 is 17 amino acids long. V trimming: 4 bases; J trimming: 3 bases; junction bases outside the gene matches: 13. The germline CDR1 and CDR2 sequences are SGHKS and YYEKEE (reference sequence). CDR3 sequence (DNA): TGTGCCAGCAGCCCCTTTGGGACAGGGCCCCGAGACTATGGCTACACCTTC. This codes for CASSPFGTGPRDYGYTF.

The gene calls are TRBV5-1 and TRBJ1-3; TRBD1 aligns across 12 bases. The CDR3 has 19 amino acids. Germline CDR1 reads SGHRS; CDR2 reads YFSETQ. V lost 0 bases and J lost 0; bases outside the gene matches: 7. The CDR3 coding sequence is TGCGCCAGCAGCTTGGAAGGGACAGGGGGCGCCCACTCTGGAAACACCATATATTTT. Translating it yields CASSLEGTGGAHSGNTIYF.

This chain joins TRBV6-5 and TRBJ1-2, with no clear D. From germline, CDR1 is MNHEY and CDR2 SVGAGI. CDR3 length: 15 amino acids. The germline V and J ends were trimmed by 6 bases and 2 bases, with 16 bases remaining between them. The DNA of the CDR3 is TGTGCCAGCAGACCTCCCGGGTCACCCAACTATGGCTACACCTTC. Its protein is CASRPPGSPNYGYTF.

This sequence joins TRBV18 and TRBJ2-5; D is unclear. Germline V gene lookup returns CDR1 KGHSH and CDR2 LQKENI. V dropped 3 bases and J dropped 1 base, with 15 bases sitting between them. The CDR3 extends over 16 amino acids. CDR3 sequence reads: CASSPPTRTSQETQYF. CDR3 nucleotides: TGTGCCAGCTCACCTCCGACACGGACCTCCCAAGAGACCCAGTACTTC.

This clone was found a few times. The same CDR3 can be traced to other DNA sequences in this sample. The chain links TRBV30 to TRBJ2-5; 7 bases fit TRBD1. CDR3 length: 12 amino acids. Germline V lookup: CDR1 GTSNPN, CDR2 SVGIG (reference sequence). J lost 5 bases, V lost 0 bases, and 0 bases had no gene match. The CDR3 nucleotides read TGTGCCTGGAGTGTACAGGGGGAGACCCAGTACTTC. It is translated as CAWSVQGETQYF.

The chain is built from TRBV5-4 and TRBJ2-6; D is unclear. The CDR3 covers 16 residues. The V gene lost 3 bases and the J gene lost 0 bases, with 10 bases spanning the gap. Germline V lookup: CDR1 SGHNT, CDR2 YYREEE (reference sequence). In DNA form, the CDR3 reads TGTGCCAGCAGCTCGGAGAAAACCTCTGGGGCCAACGTCCTGACTTTC. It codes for CASSSEKTSGANVLTF.

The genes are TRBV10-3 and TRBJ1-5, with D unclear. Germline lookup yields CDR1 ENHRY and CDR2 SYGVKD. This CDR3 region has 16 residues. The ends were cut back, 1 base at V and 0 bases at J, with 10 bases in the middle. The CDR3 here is CAISEFTLYSNQPQHF. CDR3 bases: TGTGCCATCAGTGAGTTTACACTGTATAGCAATCAGCCCCAGCATTTT.

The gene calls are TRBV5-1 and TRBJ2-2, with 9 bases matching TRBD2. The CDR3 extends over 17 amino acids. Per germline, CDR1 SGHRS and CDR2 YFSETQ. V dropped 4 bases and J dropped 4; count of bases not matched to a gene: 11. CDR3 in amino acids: CASSGLAGATGTGELFF. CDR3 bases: TGCGCCAGCAGCGGGTTAGCGGGGGCAACGGGCACCGGGGAGCTGTTTTTT.

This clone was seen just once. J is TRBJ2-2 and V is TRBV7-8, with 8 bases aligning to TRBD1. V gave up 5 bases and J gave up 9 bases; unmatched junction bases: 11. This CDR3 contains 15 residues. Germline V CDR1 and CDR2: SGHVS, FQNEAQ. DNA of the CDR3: TGTGCCAGCAGCCCTGGCGGGGCAGGGGGCAGGGAGCTGTTTTTT. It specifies CASSPGGAGGRELFF.

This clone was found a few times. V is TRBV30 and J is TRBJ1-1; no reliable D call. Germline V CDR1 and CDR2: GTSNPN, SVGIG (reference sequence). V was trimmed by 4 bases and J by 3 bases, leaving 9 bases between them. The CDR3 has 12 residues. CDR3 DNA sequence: TGTGCCTGGAAGGTACGGGACACTGAAGCTTTCTTT. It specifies CAWKVRDTEAFF.

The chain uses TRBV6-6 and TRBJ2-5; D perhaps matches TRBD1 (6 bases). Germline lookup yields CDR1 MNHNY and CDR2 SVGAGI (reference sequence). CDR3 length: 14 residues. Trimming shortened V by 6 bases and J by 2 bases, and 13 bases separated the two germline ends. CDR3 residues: CASRPGQTQETQYF. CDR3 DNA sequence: TGTGCCAGCAGACCCGGACAGACACAAGAGACCCAGTACTTC.

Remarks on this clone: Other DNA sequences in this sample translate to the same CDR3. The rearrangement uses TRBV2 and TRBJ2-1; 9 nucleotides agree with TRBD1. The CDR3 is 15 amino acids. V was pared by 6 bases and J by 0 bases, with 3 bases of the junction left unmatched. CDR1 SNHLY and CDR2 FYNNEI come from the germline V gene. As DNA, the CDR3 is TGTGCCAGCAGATCGGACAGGGGCTCCTACAATGAGCAGTTCTTC. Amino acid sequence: CASRSDRGSYNEQFF.

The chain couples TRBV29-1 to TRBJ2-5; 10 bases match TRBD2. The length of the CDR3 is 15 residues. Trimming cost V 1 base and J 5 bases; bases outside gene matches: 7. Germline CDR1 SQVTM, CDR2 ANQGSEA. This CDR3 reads CSVEGERGGRETQYF. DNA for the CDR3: TGCAGCGTTGAAGGGGAGCGGGGGGGCCGTGAGACCCAGTACTTC. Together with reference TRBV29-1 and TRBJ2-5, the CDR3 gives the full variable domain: SAVISQKPSRDICQRGTSLTIQCQVDSQVTMMFWYRQQPGQSLTLIATANQGSEATYESGFVIDKFPISRPNLTFSTLTVSNMSPEDSSIYLCSVEGERGGRETQYFGPGTRLLVL.

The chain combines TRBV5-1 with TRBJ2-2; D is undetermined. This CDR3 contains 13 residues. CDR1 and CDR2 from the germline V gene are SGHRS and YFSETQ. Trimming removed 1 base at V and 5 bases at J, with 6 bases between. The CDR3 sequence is CASSLSWTGELFF. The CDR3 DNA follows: TGCGCCAGCAGCTTGTCATGGACCGGGGAGCTGTTTTTT.

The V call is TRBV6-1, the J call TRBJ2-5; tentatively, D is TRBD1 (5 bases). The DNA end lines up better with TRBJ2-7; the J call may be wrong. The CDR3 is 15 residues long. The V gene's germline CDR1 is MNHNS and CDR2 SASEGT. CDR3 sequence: CASSERVGVTYEQYF. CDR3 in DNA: TGTGCCAGCAGTGAACGCGTAGGGGTGACCTACGAGCAGTACTTC.

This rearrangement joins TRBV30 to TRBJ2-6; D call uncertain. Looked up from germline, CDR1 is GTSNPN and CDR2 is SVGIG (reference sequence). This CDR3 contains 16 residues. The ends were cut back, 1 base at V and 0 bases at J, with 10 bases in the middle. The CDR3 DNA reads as TGTGCCTGGAGTGCCCTCAGACTCTCTGGGGCCAACGTCCTGACTTTC. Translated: CAWSALRLSGANVLTF.

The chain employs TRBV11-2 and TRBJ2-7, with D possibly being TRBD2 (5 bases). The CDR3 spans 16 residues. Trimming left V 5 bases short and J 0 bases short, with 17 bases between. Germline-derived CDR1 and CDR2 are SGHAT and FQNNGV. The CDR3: CASSPFGVVFSYEQYF. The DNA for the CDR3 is TGTGCCAGCAGCCCCTTCGGGGTAGTTTTCTCCTACGAGCAGTACTTC.